This passage covers 5 T cell receptor beta chains from one sample sequenced in a study of T cell clonotyping in hematopoietic cell transplantation. TCRdb keeps only in-frame clones here, not all; method: immunoSEQ multiplex PCR. The data contain 1,500 to 2,000 clones, approximately 82% of them seen just once; the ten biggest clones take up around 4.9%. The specimen comprised PBMCs, sampled 30 days after allogeneic stem cell transplant. Receptor source: a male patient aged 25-45 years who had an allogeneic stem cell transplant, so T cells may come from the graft donor. Some clones in this sample may be carry-over from other donors' samples.

This chain links TRBV7-8 with TRBJ2-2; no clear D. The CDR3 extends over 14 amino acids. The germline gives CDR1 SGHVS, CDR2 FQNEAQ. Trimming pared 5 bases from V and 0 bases from J, leaving 7 bases between. CDR3 sequence (DNA): TGTGCCAGCAGCCAGGAAACGAACACCGGGGAGCTGTTTTTT. Translated: CASSQETNTGELFF.

The rearrangement joins TRBV25-1 to TRBJ1-1; D is uncertain. V dropped 0 bases and J dropped 5 bases, with 10 bases sitting between them. Looked up from germline, CDR1 is MGHDK and CDR2 is SYGVNS. CDR3 length equals 14 residues. The DNA of the CDR3 is TGTGCCAGCAGTGAATATGATAGGGCAACTGAAGCTTTCTTT. Translated, it gives CASSEYDRATEAFF.

The chain uses TRBV7-2 and TRBJ1-2; D gene unclear. The germline V gene encodes CDR1 SGHTA and CDR2 FQGNSA. The germline V and J ends were trimmed by 5 bases and 6 bases, with 10 bases remaining between them. The CDR3 loop spans 12 amino acids. CDR3 coding DNA: TGTGCCAGCAGCGTCAGAAGTAATGGCTACACCTTC. This gives the protein CASSVRSNGYTF.

The rearrangement uses TRBV28 and TRBJ2-7, with 8 positions matching TRBD2. V trimming: 4 bases; J trimming: 3 bases; junction bases outside the gene matches: 8. The CDR3 runs to 15 residues. From germline, CDR1 is MDHEN and CDR2 SYDVKM. CDR3 coding DNA: TGTGCCAGCAGTTCTAAGCGGGAGTGGAACTACGAGCAGTACTTC. Its translation is CASSSKREWNYEQYF.

The chain has TRBV5-4 and TRBJ1-1, with 11 bases aligning to TRBD1. The length of the CDR3 is 15 residues. Germline lookup yields CDR1 SGHNT and CDR2 YYREEE (reference sequence). J gave up 4 bases and V 0 bases, and 2 bases lay outside the gene matches. In DNA form, the CDR3 reads TGTGCCAGCAGCTTGGCCGGGACAGGGGGCACTGAAGCTTTCTTT. This encodes CASSLAGTGGTEAFF.